The 27 T cell receptor beta chains reported below all come from one sample, sequenced in a study of T cells after yellow fever vaccination. TCRdb called the 5' RACE reads again in MiXCR, with one record for every CDR3 protein. The data contain hundreds of thousands of distinct CDR3 sequences, over 15% of them singletons. The starting material was PBMCs, obtained before the yellow fever booster vaccination. All receptors come from a man between 18 and 29 years old who received the YFV17D yellow fever vaccine.

This clonotype has just a few counts. The chain has TRBV27 and TRBJ2-7, with TRBD1 as a possible D gene (6 bases). Trimming removed 6 bases at V and 1 base at J, with 13 bases between. CDR3 length: 14 amino acids. Germline assignment: CDR1 MNHEY and CDR2 SMNVEV (reference sequence). CDR3: CASSTSGTSYEQYF. The CDR3 DNA is TGTGCCAGCAGCACTTCCGGGACATCCTACGAGCAGTACTTC.

In this sample, this clonotype turned up a few times. The CDR3 loop is CAISVGEDEQFF. CDR3 DNA: TGTGCCATCAGTGTCGGCGAGGATGAGCAGTTCTTC. The V call is TRBV10-3, the J call TRBJ2-1, with unresolved D. Trimming took off 4 bases at V and 8 bases at J, with 9 bases between the two ends. Germline assignment: CDR1 ENHRY and CDR2 SYGVKD. The CDR3 runs to 12 residues.

This clonotype was observed a handful of times. The chain couples TRBV5-1 to TRBJ2-3; no clear D. Germline loops: CDR1 SGHRS, CDR2 YFSETQ. The V end was cut by 0 bases, the J end by 2 bases, with 7 bases between. The CDR3 is made up of 14 amino acids. DNA of the CDR3: TGCGCCAGCAGCTTGGACCCCCTCACAGATACGCAGTATTTT. This sequence encodes CASSLDPLTDTQYF.

The CDR3 nucleotides read TGTGCCAGCAGCCCTCAGGGGGATCCCTACAATGAGCAGTTCTTC. It yields the protein CASSPQGDPYNEQFF. This sequence joins TRBV14 and TRBJ2-1; 7 bases fit TRBD1. Germline CDR1 is SGHDN and CDR2 is FVKESK. Germline trimming cut 4 bases from V and 2 bases from J; bases unmatched to any gene: 5. The CDR3 runs 15 residues.

This clonotype was found a few times. The chain links TRBV5-1 to TRBJ1-2, with TRBD1 matching 9 bases. CDR1 and CDR2 from the germline V gene are SGHRS and YFSETQ. The CDR3 is 15 amino acids. V shed 3 bases and J 3 bases; nucleotides not matched to a gene: 6. CDR3 DNA: TGCGCCAGCAGCTGGGGGACAGGGAGCGACTATGGCTACACCTTC. Its translation is CASSWGTGSDYGYTF.

CDR3 nucleotide sequence: TGTGCCAGCAGTTTGGGACAGGGATCCTATAATTCACCCCTCCACTTT. It translates to CASSLGQGSYNSPLHF. This chain joins TRBV12-3 or TRBV12-4 and TRBJ1-6; 9 bases fit TRBD1. This CDR3 region has 16 residues. The J segment lost 1 base and the V segment lost 3 bases, leaving 1 base of the junction unmatched.

In its sample, this clonotype was seen many times. V gene TRBV29-1 combines with J gene TRBJ1-2, with D perhaps matching TRBD1 (5 bases). The V gene lost 4 bases and the J gene lost 7 bases, with 13 bases spanning the gap. Germline V lookup: CDR1 SQVTM, CDR2 ANQGSEA. The CDR3 has 12 residues. As DNA, the CDR3 is TGCAGCGTTGTCCTGGGGCGGGGTGGCTACACCTTC. This sequence encodes CSVVLGRGGYTF.

V gene TRBV12-3 or TRBV12-4 combines with J gene TRBJ2-2; 12 bases agree with TRBD1. Trimming removed 4 bases from V and 7 bases from J; junction bases left unmatched: 7. This CDR3 spans 16 amino acids. The CDR3 sequence is CASSSGTGGDNGELFF. The CDR3 DNA reads TGTGCCAGCAGTTCAGGGACAGGGGGCGATAACGGGGAGCTGTTTTTT.

This clonotype showed up just a few times. This chain connects TRBV7-6 to TRBJ2-1; TRBD1 or TRBD2 may be the D gene (5 bases each). This CDR3 is 16 amino acids long. Germline CDR1 SGHVS, CDR2 FNYEAQ. Trimming removed 1 base at V and 3 bases at J, with 13 bases between. The CDR3 nucleotides are TGTGCCAGCAGCTTAGAAGGGGTGGGGGTCTACAATGAGCAGTTCTTC. Its protein is CASSLEGVGVYNEQFF.

The chain's CDR3 is CASSAGRGNTIYF. In nucleotides, the CDR3 is TGTGCCAGCAGTGCAGGGAGAGGAAACACCATATATTTT. The chain links TRBV2 to TRBJ1-3; D possibly corresponds to TRBD1 (5 bases). Per germline, CDR1 SNHLY and CDR2 FYNNEI. V lost 4 bases to trimming and J lost 4 bases, with 8 bases between them. The length of the CDR3 is 13 residues.

This clonotype was seen a single time. The chain has TRBV21-1 and TRBJ2-1. TRBV21-1 is assigned pseudogene status. This CDR3 is 14 amino acids long. CDR3 loop: CASSNRSELGEQFF. The CDR3 DNA reads TGTGCCAGCAGCAACAGGAGCGAACTTGGTGAGCAGTTCTTC.

This clonotype has a handful of counts. The rearrangement joins TRBV9 to TRBJ2-5; TRBD1 matches at 7 bases. The CDR3 loop spans 15 amino acids. Per germline, CDR1 SGDLS and CDR2 YYNGEE. With 3 bases clipped from V and 5 bases from J, the junction kept 10 bases outside the gene matches. DNA of the CDR3: TGTGCCAGCAGCGCCGGACAGGTCTCGGGGGAGACCCAGTACTTC. This translates into CASSAGQVSGETQYF.

The chain links TRBV6-5 to TRBJ2-3, with TRBD2 matching 9 bases. The CDR3 has 15 amino acids. Germline V gene sequence: CDR1 MNHEY, CDR2 SVGAGI. V gave up 6 bases and J gave up 5 bases; unmatched junction bases: 9. The CDR3 coding sequence is TGTGCCAGCAGCCGACGCGGGGGGGCCTTAGATACGCAGTATTTT. Protein sequence: CASSRRGGALDTQYF.

This clonotype has only a few counts. The chain employs TRBV4-3 and TRBJ1-6; no definite D call. This CDR3 is built from 14 residues. V was cut by 0 bases and J by 8 bases, with 8 bases left in between. Germline loops: CDR1 LGHNA, CDR2 YSLEER. The CDR3 loop reads CASSQDFVDSPLHF. CDR3 DNA: TGCGCCAGCAGCCAAGATTTTGTAGATTCACCCCTCCACTTT.

This chain joins TRBV18 and TRBJ1-1; 7 positions agree with TRBD1. Germline V lookup: CDR1 KGHSH, CDR2 LQKENI. CDR3 length equals 16 residues. V gave up 3 bases and J gave up 0 bases; unmatched junction bases: 7. DNA of the CDR3: TGTGCCAGCTCACCCAGGGGGGGGGGATTGAACACTGAAGCTTTCTTT. Translating it yields CASSPRGGGLNTEAFF.

This clonotype was recorded a few times. The chain uses TRBV28 and TRBJ1-2; the D gene is possibly TRBD1 (5 bases). Trimming shortened V by 3 bases and J by 4 bases, and 15 bases separated the two germline ends. The CDR3 is 15 amino acids. Germline V lookup: CDR1 MDHEN, CDR2 SYDVKM. The CDR3 here is CASSFTGPGGYGYTF. CDR3 sequence (DNA): TGTGCCAGCAGTTTCACAGGCCCCGGAGGCTATGGCTACACCTTC.

The CDR3 DNA is TGCGCCAGCAGCTTGCCGGTTGTCGGCGTAACCGGAAACACCATATATTTT. Amino acids: CASSLPVVGVTGNTIYF. The chain has TRBV5-1 and TRBJ1-3; D not certain. The ends were cut back, 1 base at V and 4 bases at J, with 18 bases in the middle. The CDR3 sequence is 17 residues long. CDR1 and CDR2 (germline): SGHRS, YFSETQ.

The rearrangement joins TRBV11-2 to TRBJ2-2; perhaps TRBD1 as D (5 bases). CDR1 SGHAT and CDR2 FQNNGV come from the germline V gene. V lost 5 bases, J lost 1 base, and 14 bases lay in between. The CDR3 is 16 amino acids. The CDR3 loop reads CASSHQTQGNTGELFF. In DNA form, the CDR3 reads TGTGCCAGCAGCCACCAGACCCAGGGGAACACCGGGGAGCTGTTTTTT.

The chain joins TRBV9 to TRBJ2-4, with 7 bases lining up with TRBD2. From germline, CDR1 is SGDLS and CDR2 YYNGEE. The CDR3 extends over 14 amino acids. V lost 0 bases, J lost 9 bases, and 6 bases stayed unmatched. The CDR3 DNA sequence: TGTGCCAGCAGCGTAGGTTTAGCGGGTTCCATTCAGTACTTC. Amino acid sequence: CASSVGLAGSIQYF. Full variable domain (rest looked up from reference TRBV9 and TRBJ2-4): DSGVTQTPKHLITATGQRVTLRCSPRSGDLSVYWYQQSLDQGLQFLIQYYNGEERAKGNILERFSAQQFPDLHSELNLSSLELGDSALYFCASSVGLAGSIQYFGAGTRLSVL.

In its sample, this clonotype was seen a few times. The J gene is TRBJ2-2, the V gene TRBV5-4, with D perhaps matching TRBD1 (5 bases). The CDR3 extends over 15 amino acids. In germline, CDR1 is SGHNT, CDR2 YYREEE (reference sequence). Trimming removed 4 bases from V and 4 bases from J, with 14 bases in between. As DNA, the CDR3 is TGTGCCAGCAGCCCTCAGACAGCTGGCACCGGGGAGCTGTTTTTT. It translates to CASSPQTAGTGELFF.

This clonotype was seen more than once but under ten times. In DNA form, the CDR3 reads TGTGCCAGCAGTTCTGCGGTTGCCCACTCCTACAATGAGCAGTTCTTC. Translation: CASSSAVAHSYNEQFF. V and J are TRBV6-5 and TRBJ2-1; no clear D gene. The germline gives CDR1 MNHEY, CDR2 SVGAGI. The length of the CDR3 is 16 residues. The ends were cut back, 4 bases at V and 0 bases at J, with 13 bases in the middle.

The V gene is TRBV7-2, the J gene TRBJ2-5, with 13 bases that match TRBD2. The trim removed 8 bases at V and 3 bases at J, leaving 6 bases unmatched. This CDR3 contains 15 residues. CDR1 is SGHTA and CDR2 is FQGNSA in the germline V gene. CDR3 DNA sequence: TGTGCCAGCCGAACTAGCGGGGGGGGAAAAGAGACCCAGTACTTC. The encoded protein is CASRTSGGGKETQYF.

As DNA, the CDR3 is TGCGCCAGCAGCCACGGGACTGTTCAAGAGACCCAGTACTTC. It codes for CASSHGTVQETQYF. The V gene is TRBV5-1, the J gene TRBJ2-5; perhaps TRBD2 as D (6 bases). The CDR3 has 14 amino acids. Per germline, CDR1 SGHRS and CDR2 YFSETQ. The ends were cut back, 4 bases at V and 2 bases at J, with 12 bases in the middle.

In this sample, this clonotype turned up a few times. V and J are TRBV7-2 and TRBJ2-7; 9 bases are shared with TRBD2. The junction had 7 bases not matched to a gene; V was cut back by 3 bases and J by 4 bases. This CDR3 contains 15 residues. From germline, CDR1 is SGHTA and CDR2 FQGNSA. For the CDR3, the DNA is TGTGCCAGCAGCTTTAGCCCTAGCGGGGAATACGAGCAGTACGTC. It yields the protein CASSFSPSGEYEQYV.

The chain is built from TRBV12-3 or TRBV12-4 and TRBJ1-3; D gene ambiguous. With 3 bases removed from V and 4 bases from J, the gap between germline ends came to 13 bases. The CDR3 runs to 15 residues. For the CDR3, the DNA is TGTGCCAGCAGTTTGGAGGGAGGCGTCGGAAACACCATATATTTT. It yields the protein CASSLEGGVGNTIYF.

This clonotype was detected many times. The chain joins TRBV6-1 to TRBJ1-5, with 7 positions matching TRBD1. The CDR3 is 14 residues long. With V trimmed by 6 bases and J by 6 bases, 8 bases remained unmatched. CDR1 is MNHNS, CDR2 SASEGT, per germline. The CDR3 is CASSADRVGQPQHF. CDR3 bases: TGTGCCAGCAGCGCAGACAGGGTGGGTCAGCCCCAGCATTTT.

This chain links TRBV4-3 with TRBJ1-1; maybe TRBD1 (5 bases). This CDR3 has 14 amino acids. Germline V gene data show CDR1 as LGHNA and CDR2 as YSLEER. Deletions cut 0 bases from V and 7 bases from J, with 12 bases between. CDR3 sequence (DNA): TGCGCCAGCAGCCAAGACTGGCAGGGAGGTGAAGCTTTCTTT. Protein sequence: CASSQDWQGGEAFF.